The T cell receptor beta chain under discussion was sequenced for a study of a mutant IDH1 vaccine in newly diagnosed glioma. Study in general: There were eight vaccinations for patients, given in weeks 1, 3, 5, 7, 11, 15, 19 and 23. Among treated patients, 62.5% were male and about 40% female, and mean age was about 39 years. Before enrollment, the patients had been treated with radiotherapy alone, temozolomide alone, or both together. Most of them had received both.

Time point of the sample: week 5, during vaccination. Each dose delivered 300 ug of mutant IDH1 20-mer peptide subcutaneously with imiquimod. Using immunoSEQ multiplex PCR, the repertoire was profiled, and TCRdb retains in-frame clones only, with some absent. The sample includes about 36,000 clones, roughly four fifths of them seen just once. This clone was detected a few times. What it recognizes is unknown. The sample here was PBMCs, taken from a glioma patient whose treatment included an IDH1 peptide vaccine. This receptor was obtained from a man aged 45-65 years with glioma.

The CDR3 nucleotides read TGTGCCAGTAACCTGAATGGGAATGAAAAACTGTTTTTT. This codes for CASNLNGNEKLFF. This chain uses TRBV2 with TRBJ1-4; unclear D gene. Between the trimmed V and J ends, which lost 9 bases and 5 bases, there was a span of 13 bases. Germline CDR1 SNHLY, CDR2 FYNNEI. The CDR3 totals 13 residues.